The sequence of this T cell receptor beta chain was determined in a study of response to subunit inactivated influenza vaccine. Study-wide results and caveats: With each seasonal influenza vaccination, the authors suggested, few new T cells are recruited.

TCRdb reprocessed the RT-PCR reads via MiXCR and lists one record per CDR3 protein. This sample has 550,000 to 800,000 distinct CDR3 sequences, with approximately 14% found just once. Germline V gives CDR1 SGHTA, CDR2 FQGNSA. This CDR3 has 15 residues. V lost 2 bases, J lost 3 bases, and 11 bases lay in between. This clonotype has more than one count but fewer than ten. Its antigen is not known. The chain links TRBV7-2 to TRBJ1-5; D ambiguous. Sequences were derived from PBMCs from blood, sampled 12 days after vaccination. The clonotype was recovered from a man aged 50-59 years who received an inactivated influenza vaccine. The CDR3 loop reads CASSLSGWYNQPQHF. CDR3 bases: TGTGCCAGCAGCTTATCGGGGTGGTACAATCAGCCCCAGCATTTT.